What follows are 21 T cell receptor beta chains derived from one specimen sequenced in a study of cytomegalovirus exposure and HLA in healthy donors. Method: immunoSEQ multiplex PCR; TCRdb's copy keeps in-frame clones and lacks some. The sample has tens of thousands of clones, roughly 94% seen once. Sequenced material: PBMCs. These receptors all stem from a man aged 18 to 30 in good health and CMV-seronegative.

The rearrangement joins TRBV19 to TRBJ1-1; D gene unclear. V lost 3 bases and J lost 2, with 7 bases in between. The germline V gene encodes CDR1 LNHDA and CDR2 SQIVND (reference sequence). CDR3 size: 13 residues. DNA of the CDR3: TGTGCCAGTAGTATTTTAGCAAACACTGAAGCTTTCTTT. This sequence encodes CASSILANTEAFF.

This rearrangement joins TRBV6-5 to TRBJ2-1; a possible D gene is TRBD1 (5 bases). The V gene lost 6 bases and the J gene lost 7 bases, with 19 bases spanning the gap. The length of the CDR3 is 15 residues. From germline, CDR1 is MNHEY and CDR2 SVGAGI. The CDR3 here is CASRNAPTASNEQFF. Written as DNA, the CDR3 is TGTGCCAGCAGAAACGCCCCGACAGCTAGTAATGAGCAGTTCTTC.

The genes are TRBV5-6 and TRBJ2-2; 7 bases fit TRBD1. This CDR3 has 12 amino acids. V gave up 6 bases and J gave up 5 bases; unmatched junction bases: 1. Germline CDR1 and CDR2: SGHDT and YYEEEE. CDR3 amino acids: CASNRGTGELFF. CDR3 nucleotides: TGTGCCAGCAACAGGGGAACCGGGGAGCTGTTTTTT. The full variable domain, its missing parts supplied by reference TRBV5-6 and TRBJ2-2, is DAGVTQSPTHLIKTRGQQVTLRCSPKSGHDTVSWYQQALGQGPQFIFQYYEEEERQRGNFPDRFSGHQFPNYSSELNVNALLLGDSALYLCASNRGTGELFFGEGSRLTVL.

This clone is a singleton in its sample. The J gene is TRBJ2-1, the V gene TRBV14; D is unresolved. CDR1 SGHDN and CDR2 FVKESK come from the germline V gene. V shed 1 base and J shed 0 bases, with 4 bases lying between them. There are 14 residues in the CDR3. CDR3 loop: CASSQGSSYNEQFF. CDR3 coding DNA: TGTGCCAGCAGCCAAGGGAGCTCCTACAATGAGCAGTTCTTC.

The chain has TRBV6-1 and TRBJ1-5; D gene uncertain. CDR3 size: 13 residues. CDR1 and CDR2 from the germline V gene are MNHNS and SASEGT. V lost 9 bases and J lost 9, with 18 bases in between. For the CDR3, the DNA is TGTGCCAGTCACCGCTTCAGCGGCGGGCCCCAGCATTTT. Translated, it gives CASHRFSGGPQHF.

The V gene is TRBV29-1, the J gene TRBJ1-2; D possibly corresponds to TRBD1 (6 bases). V lost 2 bases, J lost 6 bases, and 13 bases lay in between. Germline-derived CDR1 and CDR2 are SQVTM and ANQGSEA. There are 13 residues in the CDR3. Here the CDR3 reads CSVEFRKGDGYTF. As DNA, the CDR3 is TGCAGCGTTGAATTCCGGAAGGGGGATGGCTACACCTTC.

The J gene is TRBJ1-1, the V gene TRBV21-1. TRBV21-1 is reported as a pseudogene. CDR3 size: 19 residues. The CDR3 loop reads CASSKSRKATAERGTEAFF. The DNA of the CDR3 is TGTGCCAGCAGCAAATCGAGAAAGGCAACGGCAGAGCGGGGCACTGAAGCTTTCTTT.

This chain uses TRBV5-8 with TRBJ1-1, with D possibly being TRBD1 (5 bases). The CDR3 is 16 residues long. Germline assignment: CDR1 SGHTS and CDR2 YDEGEE. The V end was cut by 0 bases, the J end by 4 bases, with 16 bases between. DNA of the CDR3: TGTGCCAGCAGCTTGGTGGGATTAAGGGGAGGCACTGAAGCTTTCTTT. This sequence encodes CASSLVGLRGGTEAFF.

The chain is built from TRBV28 and TRBJ2-4; 11 bases align to TRBD1. Germline lookup yields CDR1 MDHEN and CDR2 SYDVKM. Losses at the gene ends were 5 bases for V and 7 bases for J; bases not matched to a gene: 7. The CDR3 runs to 15 residues. The CDR3 region has the DNA TGTGCCAGCAGTCCAGGGACAGGGGGTCGGAACATTCAGTACTTC. The encoded protein is CASSPGTGGRNIQYF.

The genes are TRBV7-6 and TRBJ1-2, with D possibly matching TRBD1 (5 bases). This CDR3 has 14 residues. The V and J ends lost 1 base and 6 bases respectively, with 12 bases between them. Germline V gene data show CDR1 as SGHVS and CDR2 as FNYEAQ. CDR3 residues: CASSLDAGGNGYTF. The DNA for the CDR3 is TGTGCCAGCAGCTTAGATGCGGGGGGAAATGGCTACACCTTC. The variable domain in full, with the rest retrieved from reference TRBV7-6 and TRBJ1-2, is GAGVSQSPRYKVTKRGQDVALRCDPISGHVSLYWYRQALGQGPEFLTYFNYEAQQDKSGLPNDRFSAERPEGSISTLTIQRTEQRDSAMYRCASSLDAGGNGYTFGSGTRLTVV.

This chain uses TRBV9 with TRBJ2-5; 9 bases map to TRBD1. V dropped 0 bases and J dropped 4; count of bases not matched to a gene: 7. Germline-derived CDR1 and CDR2 are SGDLS and YYNGEE. CDR3 length: 16 amino acids. This chain's CDR3 is CASSVETGGRGETQYF. In DNA, the CDR3 is TGTGCCAGCAGCGTAGAGACAGGGGGTAGGGGAGAGACCCAGTACTTC. The whole variable domain, remainder taken from reference TRBV9 and TRBJ2-5, is DSGVTQTPKHLITATGQRVTLRCSPRSGDLSVYWYQQSLDQGLQFLIQYYNGEERAKGNILERFSAQQFPDLHSELNLSSLELGDSALYFCASSVETGGRGETQYFGPGTRLLVL.

The chain has TRBV5-1 and TRBJ1-3, with a tentative D call TRBD1 (6 bases). CDR1 and CDR2 (germline): SGHRS, YFSETQ. The germline V and J ends were trimmed by 0 bases and 4 bases, with 14 bases remaining between them. There are 16 residues in the CDR3. The CDR3 nucleotides read TGCGCCAGCAGCTTGGGGGTGACAGGACTCGGAAACACCATATATTTT. Translation: CASSLGVTGLGNTIYF.

J is TRBJ2-5 and V is TRBV4-1; 7 nucleotides match TRBD2. CDR1 MGHRA and CDR2 YSYEKL come from the germline V gene. V dropped 4 bases and J dropped 6; count of bases not matched to a gene: 8. This CDR3 is built from 14 residues. Here the CDR3 reads CASSPLGGIKTQYF. In nucleotides, the CDR3 is TGCGCCAGCAGCCCGTTGGGGGGGATAAAGACCCAGTACTTC.

V usage is TRBV4-2 and J usage is TRBJ2-1; 8 bases line up with TRBD1. This CDR3 is built from 19 residues. The germline V gene encodes CDR1 LGHNA and CDR2 YNFKEQ. Losses at the gene ends were 1 base for V and 1 base for J; bases not matched to a gene: 12. In nucleotides, the CDR3 is TGTGCCAGCAGCCAAGTGCCGGTCGGACAGGGAAGTTCCTACAATGAGCAGTTCTTC. It codes for CASSQVPVGQGSSYNEQFF.

This chain connects TRBV4-3 to TRBJ2-6, with 8 bases matching TRBD1. Germline loops: CDR1 LGHNA, CDR2 YSLEER. V lost 1 base and J lost 0; bases outside the gene matches: 8. The CDR3 runs 19 residues. The CDR3 bases are TGCGCCAGCAGCCAAGGGCTAACAGGGGGTGACTCTGGGGCCAACGTCCTGACTTTC. Translation gives CASSQGLTGGDSGANVLTF.

The chain combines TRBV27 with TRBJ2-7, with TRBD2 identical over 7 bases. This CDR3 spans 14 amino acids. CDR1 is MNHEY, CDR2 SMNVEV, per germline (reference sequence). V was clipped by 10 bases and J by 0 bases; unmatched bases: 9. This chain's CDR3 is CATGGGVNSYEQYF. In nucleotides, the CDR3 is TGTGCCACCGGGGGAGGGGTAAACTCCTACGAGCAGTACTTC.

This CDR3 is CASSHTSERQGEAFF. The CDR3 bases are TGTGCCAGCAGCCACACGTCAGAGAGACAGGGCGAAGCTTTCTTT. This chain joins TRBV7-2 and TRBJ1-1; 7 nucleotides line up with TRBD1. Per the germline V gene, CDR1 is SGHTA and CDR2 is FQGNSA. The CDR3 sequence is 15 residues long. With 5 bases clipped from V and 8 bases from J, the junction kept 14 bases outside the gene matches.

The genes are TRBV5-1 and TRBJ1-4; D is possibly TRBD1 (6 bases). The CDR3 is 14 amino acids. V dropped 0 bases and J dropped 7 bases, with 10 bases sitting between them. Germline V lookup: CDR1 SGHRS, CDR2 YFSETQ. CDR3 DNA sequence: TGCGCCAGCAGCTTGGTTACAGGGCGTGAAAAACTGTTTTTT. Amino acid sequence: CASSLVTGREKLFF.

This chain joins TRBV19 and TRBJ2-7; D is ambiguous. This CDR3 is 13 amino acids long. Germline lookup yields CDR1 LNHDA and CDR2 SQIVND (reference sequence). With 4 bases removed from V and 0 bases from J, the gap between germline ends came to 7 bases. The CDR3 coding sequence is TGTGCCAGTAGTAATAAAGCCTCCTACGAGCAGTACTTC. It yields the protein CASSNKASYEQYF.

The chain joins TRBV28 to TRBJ2-1, with 12 nucleotides matching TRBD2. The junction had 5 bases not matched to a gene; V was cut back by 3 bases and J by 8 bases. Germline CDR1 MDHEN, CDR2 SYDVKM. This CDR3 has 15 residues. The CDR3 sequence: CASSFVASGRDEQFF. CDR3 coding DNA: TGTGCCAGCAGTTTTGTAGCTAGCGGGAGGGATGAGCAGTTCTTC.

The gene calls are TRBV28 and TRBJ2-3; 10 bases are shared with TRBD2. The CDR3 covers 17 residues. V shed 1 base and J 6 bases; nucleotides not matched to a gene: 10. CDR1 MDHEN and CDR2 SYDVKM come from the germline V gene. This chain's CDR3 is CASSLSFSGRPRDTQYF. The DNA of the CDR3 is TGTGCCAGCAGTTTATCTTTTAGCGGGAGGCCCCGGGATACGCAGTATTTT. The whole variable domain, filled in from reference TRBV28 and TRBJ2-3, reads DVKVTQSSRYLVKRTGEKVFLECVQDMDHENMFWYRQDPGLGLRLIYFSYDVKMKEKGDIPEGYSVSREKKERFSLILESASTNQTSMYLCASSLSFSGRPRDTQYFGPGTRLTVL.